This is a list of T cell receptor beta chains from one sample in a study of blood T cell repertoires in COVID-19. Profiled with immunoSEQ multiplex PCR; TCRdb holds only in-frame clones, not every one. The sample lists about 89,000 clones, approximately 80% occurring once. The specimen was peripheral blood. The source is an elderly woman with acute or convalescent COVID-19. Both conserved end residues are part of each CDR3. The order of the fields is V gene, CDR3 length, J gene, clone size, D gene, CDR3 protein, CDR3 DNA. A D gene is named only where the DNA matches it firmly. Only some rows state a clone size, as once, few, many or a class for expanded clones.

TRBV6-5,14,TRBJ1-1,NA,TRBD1,CASSYGTGITEAFF,TGTGCCAGCAGTTACGGGACAGGGATCACTGAAGCTTTCTTT
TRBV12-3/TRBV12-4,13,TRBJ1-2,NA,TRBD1,CASSPTGAYGYTF,TGTGCCAGCAGCCCGACAGGGGCCTATGGCTACACCTTC
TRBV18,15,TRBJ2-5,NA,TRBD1,CASSPLTGAAETQYF,TGTGCCAGCTCACCGCTGACAGGGGCGGCAGAGACCCAGTACTTC
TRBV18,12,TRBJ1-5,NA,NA,CASSPDSGAQHF,TGTGCCAGCTCACCGGATAGCGGGGCCCAGCATTTT
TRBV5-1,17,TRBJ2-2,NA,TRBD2,CASSSKLAGVGTGELFF,TGCGCCAGCAGCTCCAAACTAGCGGGAGTGGGCACCGGGGAGCTGTTTTTT
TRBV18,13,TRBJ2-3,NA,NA,CASSPRPQGTQYF,TGTGCCAGCTCACCGAGACCCCAGGGGACGCAGTATTTT
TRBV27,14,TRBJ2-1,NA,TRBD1,CASNLRGPYNEQFF,TGTGCCAGCAATTTGAGGGGGCCCTACAATGAGCAGTTCTTC
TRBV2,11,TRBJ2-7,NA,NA,CASTLRGEQYF,TGTGCCAGCACCCTCAGGGGTGAGCAGTACTTC
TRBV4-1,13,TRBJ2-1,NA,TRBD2,CASGLAGDNEQFF,TGCGCCAGTGGACTAGCGGGAGACAATGAGCAGTTCTTC
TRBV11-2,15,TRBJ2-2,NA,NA,CASSLVQGMTGELFF,TGTGCCAGCAGCTTAGTCCAGGGCATGACCGGGGAGCTGTTTTTT
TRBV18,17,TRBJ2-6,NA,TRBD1,CASSATGGDSGANVLTF,TGTGCCAGCTCAGCGACAGGGGGAGACTCTGGGGCCAACGTCCTGACTTTC
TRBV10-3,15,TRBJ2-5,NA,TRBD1,CAISGGLNRGETQYF,TGTGCCATCAGTGGGGGGCTAAACAGGGGTGAGACCCAGTACTTC
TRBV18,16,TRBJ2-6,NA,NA,CASSPLTSSGANVLTF,TGTGCCAGCTCACCACTCACAAGCTCTGGGGCCAACGTCCTGACTTTC
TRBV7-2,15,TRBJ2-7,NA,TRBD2,CASSDSGRASYEQYF,TGTGCCAGCAGCGATAGCGGGAGGGCTTCCTACGAGCAGTACTTC
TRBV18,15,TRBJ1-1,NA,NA,CASSPFQGGDTEAFF,TGTGCCAGCTCACCATTTCAGGGTGGTGACACTGAAGCTTTCTTT
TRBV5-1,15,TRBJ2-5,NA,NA,CASSAGQPWEETQYF,TGCGCCAGCAGCGCGGGACAGCCCTGGGAAGAGACCCAGTACTTC
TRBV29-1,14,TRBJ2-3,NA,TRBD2,CSVEAGGPTDTQYF,TGCAGCGTTGAAGCGGGGGGGCCCACAGATACGCAGTATTTT
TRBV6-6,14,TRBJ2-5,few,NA,CASSPRTGIETQYF,TGTGCCAGCAGTCCCCGAACAGGGATAGAGACCCAGTACTTC
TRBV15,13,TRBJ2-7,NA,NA,CATSRVRGYEQYF,TGTGCCACCAGCAGAGTAAGGGGCTACGAGCAGTACTTC
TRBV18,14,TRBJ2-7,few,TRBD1,CASSARDRGGEQYF,TGTGCCAGCTCAGCCCGGGACAGGGGTGGTGAGCAGTACTTC
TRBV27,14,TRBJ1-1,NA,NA,CASSYREPHTEAFF,TGTGCCAGCAGTTACAGGGAACCCCACACTGAAGCTTTCTTT
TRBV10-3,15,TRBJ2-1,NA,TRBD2,CAISDRSGGPNEQFF,TGTGCCATCAGTGACCGCTCGGGAGGGCCAAATGAGCAGTTCTTC
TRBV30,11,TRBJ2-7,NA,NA,CAWSVRYEQYF,TGTGCCTGGAGTGTACGGTACGAGCAGTACTTC
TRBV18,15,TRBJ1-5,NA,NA,CASSAGASRNQPQHF,TGTGCCAGCTCAGCAGGGGCCTCTAGGAATCAGCCCCAGCATTTT
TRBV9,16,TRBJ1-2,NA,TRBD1,CASSTGGWGSNYGYTF,TGTGCCAGCAGCACAGGGGGCTGGGGCTCTAACTATGGCTACACCTTC
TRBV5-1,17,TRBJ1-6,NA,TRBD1,CASSLGNRDRVNSPLHF,TGCGCCAGCAGCTTGGGAAACCGGGACAGGGTAAATTCACCCCTCCACTTT
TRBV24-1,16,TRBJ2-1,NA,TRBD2,CATSDPRGGSYNEQFF,TGTGCCACCAGTGACCCCCGGGGGGGCTCCTACAATGAGCAGTTCTTC
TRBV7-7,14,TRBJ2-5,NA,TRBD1,CASSKTGYQETQYF,TGTGCCAGCAGCAAGACAGGGTACCAAGAGACCCAGTACTTC
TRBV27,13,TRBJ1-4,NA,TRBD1,CASSLTGREKLFF,TGTGCCAGCAGCCTGACAGGGCGGGAAAAACTGTTTTTT
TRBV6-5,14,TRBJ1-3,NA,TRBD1,CASADRGVGNTIYF,TGTGCCAGCGCCGACAGGGGAGTCGGAAACACCATATATTTT
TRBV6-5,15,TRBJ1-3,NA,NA,CASSRDFHSGNTIYF,TGTGCCAGCAGCCGGGACTTCCACTCTGGAAACACCATATATTTT
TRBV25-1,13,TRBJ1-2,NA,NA,CATSLPGEYGYTF,TGTGCCACCTCCCTTCCGGGGGAGTATGGCTACACCTTC
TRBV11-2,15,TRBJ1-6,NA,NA,CASSLDRARQSPLHF,TGTGCCAGCAGCTTAGACAGGGCAAGGCAGTCACCCCTCCACTTT
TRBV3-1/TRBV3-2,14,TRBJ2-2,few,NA,CASSQALDGGELFF,TGTGCCAGCAGCCAAGCTCTAGACGGCGGGGAGCTGTTTTTT
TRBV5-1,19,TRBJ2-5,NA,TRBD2,CASSRTPGLAGGPSETQYF,TGCGCCAGCAGCCGCACACCGGGACTAGCGGGGGGGCCTAGTGAGACCCAGTACTTC
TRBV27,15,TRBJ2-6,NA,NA,CASSFGRSGANVLTF,TGTGCCAGCAGTTTTGGCCGCTCTGGGGCCAACGTCCTGACTTTC
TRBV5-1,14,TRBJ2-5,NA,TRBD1,CASSSTGSGETQYF,TGCGCCAGCAGCTCGACAGGGTCCGGAGAGACCCAGTACTTC
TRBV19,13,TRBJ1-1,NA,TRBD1,CASTLDRGVEAFF,TGTGCCAGTACCCTAGACAGGGGCGTTGAAGCTTTCTTT
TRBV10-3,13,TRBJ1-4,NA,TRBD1,CAITGQEGEKLFF,TGTGCCATCACTGGACAGGAGGGAGAAAAACTGTTTTTT
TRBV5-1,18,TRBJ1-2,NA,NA,CASSPTSGSSKIGYGYTF,TGCGCCAGCAGCCCAACCTCAGGATCCTCAAAAATCGGCTATGGCTACACCTTC
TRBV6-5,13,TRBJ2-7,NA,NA,CASGNEGGREQYF,TGTGCCAGCGGAAACGAGGGGGGGCGCGAGCAGTACTTC
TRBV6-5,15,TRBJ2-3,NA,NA,CASSYVGGFTDTQYF,TGTGCCAGCAGTTACGTGGGGGGTTTCACAGATACGCAGTATTTT